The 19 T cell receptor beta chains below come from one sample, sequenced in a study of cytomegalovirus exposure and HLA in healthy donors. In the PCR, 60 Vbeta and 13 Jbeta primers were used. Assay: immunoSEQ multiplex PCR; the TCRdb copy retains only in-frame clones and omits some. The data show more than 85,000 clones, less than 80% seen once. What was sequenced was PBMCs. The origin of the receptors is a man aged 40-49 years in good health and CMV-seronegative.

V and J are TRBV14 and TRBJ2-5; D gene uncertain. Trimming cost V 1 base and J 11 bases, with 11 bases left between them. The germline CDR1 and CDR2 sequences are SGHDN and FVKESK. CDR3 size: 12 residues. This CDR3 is CASSQVRAEQYF. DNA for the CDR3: TGTGCCAGCAGCCAAGTCCGCGCGGAGCAGTACTTC.

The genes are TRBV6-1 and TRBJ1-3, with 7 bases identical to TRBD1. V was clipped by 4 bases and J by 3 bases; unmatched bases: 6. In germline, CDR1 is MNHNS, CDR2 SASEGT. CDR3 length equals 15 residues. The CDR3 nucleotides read TGTGCCAGCAGTGCAGGGGGAACCGGTGGAAACACCATATATTTT. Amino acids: CASSAGGTGGNTIYF.

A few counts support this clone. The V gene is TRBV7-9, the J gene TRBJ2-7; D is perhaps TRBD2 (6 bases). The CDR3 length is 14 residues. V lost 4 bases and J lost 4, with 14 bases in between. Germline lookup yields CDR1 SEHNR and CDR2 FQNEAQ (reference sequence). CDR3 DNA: TGTGCCAGCAGCTCTAGCGTGGAAGGGTACGAGCAGTACTTC. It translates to CASSSSVEGYEQYF. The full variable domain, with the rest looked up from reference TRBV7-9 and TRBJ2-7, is DTGVSQNPRHKITKRGQNVTFRCDPISEHNRLYWYRQTLGQGPEFLTYFQNEAQLEKSRLLSDRFSAERPKGSFSTLEIQRTEQGDSAMYLCASSSSVEGYEQYFGPGTRLTVT.

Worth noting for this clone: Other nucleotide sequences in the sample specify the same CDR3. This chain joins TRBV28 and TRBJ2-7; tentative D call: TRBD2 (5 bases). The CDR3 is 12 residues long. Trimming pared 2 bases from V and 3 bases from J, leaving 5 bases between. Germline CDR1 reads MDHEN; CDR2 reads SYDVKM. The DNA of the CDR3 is TGTGCCAGCAGTTTAGGGAGCTACGAGCAGTACTTC. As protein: CASSLGSYEQYF. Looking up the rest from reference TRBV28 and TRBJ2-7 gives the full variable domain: DVKVTQSSRYLVKRTGEKVFLECVQDMDHENMFWYRQDPGLGLRLIYFSYDVKMKEKGDIPEGYSVSREKKERFSLILESASTNQTSMYLCASSLGSYEQYFGPGTRLTVT.

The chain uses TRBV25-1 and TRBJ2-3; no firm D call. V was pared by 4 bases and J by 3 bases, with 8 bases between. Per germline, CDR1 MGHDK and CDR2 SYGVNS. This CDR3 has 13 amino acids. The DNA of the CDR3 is TGTGCCAGCAGTGCCCCTATTACAGATACGCAGTATTTT. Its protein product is CASSAPITDTQYF.

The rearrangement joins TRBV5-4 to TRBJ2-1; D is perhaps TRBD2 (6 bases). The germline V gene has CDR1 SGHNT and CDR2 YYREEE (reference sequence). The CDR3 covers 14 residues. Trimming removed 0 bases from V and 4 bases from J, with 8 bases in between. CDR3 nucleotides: TGTGCCAGCAGCTTGGGGACTACGTACAATGAGCAGTTCTTC. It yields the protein CASSLGTTYNEQFF.

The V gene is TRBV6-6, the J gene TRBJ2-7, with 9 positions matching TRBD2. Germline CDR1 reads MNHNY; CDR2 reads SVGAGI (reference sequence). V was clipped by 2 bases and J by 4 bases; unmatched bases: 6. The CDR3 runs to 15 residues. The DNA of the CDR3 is TGTGCCAGCAGTTACAGTTCTAGCGGGAAATACGAGCAGTACTTC. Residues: CASSYSSSGKYEQYF.

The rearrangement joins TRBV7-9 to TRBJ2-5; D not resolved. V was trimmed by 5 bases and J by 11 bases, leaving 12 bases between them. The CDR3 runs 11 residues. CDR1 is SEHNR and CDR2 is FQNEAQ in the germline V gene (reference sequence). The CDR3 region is CASSPTERQYF. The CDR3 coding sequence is TGTGCCAGCAGCCCTACGGAGCGTCAGTACTTC.

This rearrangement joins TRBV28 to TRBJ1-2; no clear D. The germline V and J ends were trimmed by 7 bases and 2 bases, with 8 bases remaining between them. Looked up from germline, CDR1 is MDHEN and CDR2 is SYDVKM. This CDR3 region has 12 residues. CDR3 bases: TGTGCCAGCAAGGAGGCCAACTATGGCTACACCTTC. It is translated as CASKEANYGYTF.

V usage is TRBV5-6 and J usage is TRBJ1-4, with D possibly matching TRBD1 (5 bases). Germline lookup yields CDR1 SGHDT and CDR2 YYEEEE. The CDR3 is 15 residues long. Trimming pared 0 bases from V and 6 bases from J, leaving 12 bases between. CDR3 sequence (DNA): TGTGCCAGCAGCTTGGGAGGCTGGGGGGATGAAAAACTGTTTTTT. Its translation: CASSLGGWGDEKLFF.

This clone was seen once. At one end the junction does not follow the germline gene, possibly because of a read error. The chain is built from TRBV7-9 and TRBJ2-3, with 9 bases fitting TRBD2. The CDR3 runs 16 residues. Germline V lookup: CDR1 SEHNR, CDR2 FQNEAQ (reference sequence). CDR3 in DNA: TGTTCCAGCAGCTTAGAACTAGCGGGCGGGACAGATACGCAGTATTTT. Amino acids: CSSSLELAGGTDTQYF.

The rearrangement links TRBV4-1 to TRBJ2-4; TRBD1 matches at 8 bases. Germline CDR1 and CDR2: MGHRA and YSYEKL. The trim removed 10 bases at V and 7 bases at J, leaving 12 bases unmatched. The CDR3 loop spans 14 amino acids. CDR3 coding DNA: TGCGCCACCAGGTCGACCCGACAGGGGAACATTCAGTACTTC. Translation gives CATRSTRQGNIQYF.

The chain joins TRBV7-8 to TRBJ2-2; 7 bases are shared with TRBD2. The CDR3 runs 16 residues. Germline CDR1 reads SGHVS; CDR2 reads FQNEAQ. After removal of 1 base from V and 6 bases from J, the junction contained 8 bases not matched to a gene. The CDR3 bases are TGTGCCAGCAGCTTAGTGGTGGGAGGGCCCGCCGGGGAGCTGTTTTTT. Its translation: CASSLVVGGPAGELFF.

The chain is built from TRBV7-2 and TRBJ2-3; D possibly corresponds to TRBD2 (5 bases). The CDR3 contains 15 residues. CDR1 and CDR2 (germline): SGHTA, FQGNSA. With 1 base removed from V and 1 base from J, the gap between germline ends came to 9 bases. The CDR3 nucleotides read TGTGCCAGCAGCTTAGTAGGTAGCGGCACAGATACGCAGTATTTT. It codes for CASSLVGSGTDTQYF.

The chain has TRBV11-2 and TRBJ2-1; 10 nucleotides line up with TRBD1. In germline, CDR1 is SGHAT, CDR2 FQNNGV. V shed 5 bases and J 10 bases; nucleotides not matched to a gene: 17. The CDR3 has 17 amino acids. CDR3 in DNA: TGTGCCAGCAGCCCCCGGGGCGGGACAGGGGATATTAGGGAGCAGTTCTTC. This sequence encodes CASSPRGGTGDIREQFF.

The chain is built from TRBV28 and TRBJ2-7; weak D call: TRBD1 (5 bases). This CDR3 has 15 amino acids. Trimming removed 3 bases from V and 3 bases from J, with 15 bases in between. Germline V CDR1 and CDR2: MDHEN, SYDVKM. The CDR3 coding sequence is TGTGCCAGCAGTTTTAATGGCAGGGTGGACTACGAGCAGTACTTC. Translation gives CASSFNGRVDYEQYF.

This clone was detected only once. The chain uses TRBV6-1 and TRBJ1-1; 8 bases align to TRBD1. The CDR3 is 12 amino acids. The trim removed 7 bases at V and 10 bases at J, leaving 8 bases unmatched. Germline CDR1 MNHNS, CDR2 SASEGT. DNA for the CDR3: TGTGCCAGCACCCAGGACAGGGTTCGAGCTTTCTTT. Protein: CASTQDRVRAFF.

This chain's CDR3 is CASFLNTEAFF. The CDR3 coding sequence is TGTGCCAGCTTCTTGAACACTGAAGCTTTCTTT. The gene calls are TRBV28 and TRBJ1-1; D gene unclear. Germline CDR1 MDHEN, CDR2 SYDVKM. The V and J ends lost 8 bases and 0 bases respectively, with 4 bases between them. The CDR3 runs 11 residues.

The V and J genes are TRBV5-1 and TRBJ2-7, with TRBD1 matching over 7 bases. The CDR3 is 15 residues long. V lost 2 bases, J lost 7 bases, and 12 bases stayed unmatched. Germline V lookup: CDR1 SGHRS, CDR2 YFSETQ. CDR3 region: CASSFLSPTGLEQYF. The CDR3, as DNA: TGCGCCAGCAGCTTCCTTAGCCCGACAGGGTTGGAGCAGTACTTC.